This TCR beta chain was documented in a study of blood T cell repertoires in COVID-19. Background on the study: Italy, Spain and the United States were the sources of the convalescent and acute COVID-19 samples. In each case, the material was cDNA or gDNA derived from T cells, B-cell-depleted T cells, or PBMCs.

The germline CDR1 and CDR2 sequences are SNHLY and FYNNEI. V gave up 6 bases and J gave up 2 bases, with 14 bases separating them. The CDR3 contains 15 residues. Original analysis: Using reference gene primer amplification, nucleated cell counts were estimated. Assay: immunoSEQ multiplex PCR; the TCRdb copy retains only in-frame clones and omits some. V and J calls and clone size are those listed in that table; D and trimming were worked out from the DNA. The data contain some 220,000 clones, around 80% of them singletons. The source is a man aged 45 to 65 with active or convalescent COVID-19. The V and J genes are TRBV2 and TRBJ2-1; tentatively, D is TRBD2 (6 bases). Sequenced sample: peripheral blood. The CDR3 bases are TGTGCCAGCAGGGATACTAGCTTCCCCTACAATGAGCAGTTCTTC. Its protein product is CASRDTSFPYNEQFF.